The rows below give T cell receptor beta chains drawn from one sample of a study of cytomegalovirus exposure and HLA in healthy donors. Profiling relied on immunoSEQ multiplex PCR, and the TCRdb table lists in-frame clones only, not all of them. The sample holds about 150,000 clones, 78% seen once. Source material: PBMCs. Receptor source: a woman aged 45-60 years in good health and CMV-seropositive. Both conserved end residues are part of each CDR3. A D gene is named only where the DNA matches it firmly. Size is omitted from some rows. Given values are once, few, many or a class for expanded clones.

abundance,v_gene,j_gene,d_gene,CDR3aa,CDR3nt
NA,TRBV5-1,TRBJ1-3,TRBD1,CASSPGTGGNTIYF,TGCGCCAGCAGCCCGGGGACAGGGGGAAACACCATATATTTT
NA,TRBV7-2,TRBJ2-1,NA,CASTLIGGPYNEQFF,TGTGCCAGCACCCTAATTGGGGGCCCCTACAATGAGCAGTTCTTC
NA,TRBV27,TRBJ1-2,NA,CASRRSIRGGYTF,TGTGCCAGCCGTCGGTCAATTAGAGGGGGCTACACCTTC
NA,TRBV28,TRBJ2-7,TRBD2,CASSWAGVGNEQYF,TGTGCCAGCAGTTGGGCGGGAGTAGGCAACGAGCAGTACTTC
NA,TRBV7-9,TRBJ1-6,NA,CASSQLGDSPLHF,TGTGCCAGCAGCCAACTGGGAGATTCACCCCTCCACTTT
NA,TRBV18,TRBJ1-1,TRBD1,CASSVGQGAGGTEAFF,TGTGCCAGCTCAGTCGGTCAGGGGGCTGGGGGGACTGAAGCTTTCTTT
NA,TRBV10-3,TRBJ2-6,TRBD1,CAIRGQGAGANGLTF,TGTGCCATCAGGGGACAGGGGGCTGGGGCCAACGGCCTGACTTTC
few,TRBV4-2,TRBJ2-7,TRBD2,CASSQVLAGGPVFQYF,TGTGCCAGCAGCCAAGTGCTAGCGGGAGGGCCCGTATTCCAGTACTTC
NA,TRBV11-2,TRBJ2-2,NA,CASSLQVTGELFF,TGTGCCAGCAGCCTACAGGTCACCGGGGAGCTGTTTTTT
NA,TRBV5-8,TRBJ1-5,TRBD1,CASSSRGSGGNQPQHF,TGTGCCAGCAGCTCCAGGGGGTCTGGGGGCAATCAGCCCCAGCATTTT
few,TRBV5-1,TRBJ1-3,NA,CASSVEAGNTIYF,TGCGCCAGCAGCGTCGAGGCTGGAAACACCATATATTTT
NA,TRBV28,TRBJ2-1,TRBD2,CASSGTSGSRNEQFF,TGTGCCAGCAGCGGTACTAGCGGGAGTAGGAATGAGCAGTTCTTC